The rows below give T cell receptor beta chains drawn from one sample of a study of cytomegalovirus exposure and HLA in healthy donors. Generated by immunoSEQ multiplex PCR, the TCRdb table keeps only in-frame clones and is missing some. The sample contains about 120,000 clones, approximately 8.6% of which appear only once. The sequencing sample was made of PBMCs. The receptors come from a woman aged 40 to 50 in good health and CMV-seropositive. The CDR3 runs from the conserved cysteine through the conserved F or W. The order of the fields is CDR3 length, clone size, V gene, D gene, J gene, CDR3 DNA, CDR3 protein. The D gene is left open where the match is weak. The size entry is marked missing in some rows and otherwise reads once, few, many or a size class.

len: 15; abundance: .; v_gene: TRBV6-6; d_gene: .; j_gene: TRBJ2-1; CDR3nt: TGTGCCAGCAGTTACGGGGCAGGGGCCTACAATGAGCAGTTCTTC; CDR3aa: CASSYGAGAYNEQFF
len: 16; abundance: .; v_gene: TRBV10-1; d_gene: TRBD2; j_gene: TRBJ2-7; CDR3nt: TGCGCCAGCAGTGAGGCCTTAGCGGGGGGGGCCTACGAGCAGTACTTC; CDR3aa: CASSEALAGGAYEQYF
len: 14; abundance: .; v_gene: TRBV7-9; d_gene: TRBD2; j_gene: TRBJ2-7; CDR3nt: TGTGCCAGCAGCCGGACTAGCCGCACCTACGAGCAGTACTTC; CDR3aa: CASSRTSRTYEQYF
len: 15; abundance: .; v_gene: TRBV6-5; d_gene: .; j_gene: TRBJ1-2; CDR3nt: TGTGCCAGCAGTTACTCCAGCACTTCGGGCTATGGCTACACCTTC; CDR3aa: CASSYSSTSGYGYTF
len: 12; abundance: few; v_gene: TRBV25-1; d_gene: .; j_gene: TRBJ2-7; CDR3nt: TGTGCCGGCCAGAAGGACACTCGCGAGCAGTACTTC; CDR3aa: CAGQKDTREQYF
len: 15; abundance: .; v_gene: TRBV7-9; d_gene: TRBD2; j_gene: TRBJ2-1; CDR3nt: TGTGCCAGCAGCTTAGGGCCGGGGGGTGGTGGTGAGCAGTTCTTC; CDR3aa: CASSLGPGGGGEQFF
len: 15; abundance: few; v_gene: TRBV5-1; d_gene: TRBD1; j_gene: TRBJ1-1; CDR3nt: TGCGCCAGCAGCTGGAAAACAGGGGGTGACACTGAAGCTTTCTTT; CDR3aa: CASSWKTGGDTEAFF
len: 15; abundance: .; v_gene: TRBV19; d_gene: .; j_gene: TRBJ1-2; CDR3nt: TGTGCCAGTAGTCCATGGGGGCAGGGGAAGGGAGGCTACACCTTC; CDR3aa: CASSPWGQGKGGYTF
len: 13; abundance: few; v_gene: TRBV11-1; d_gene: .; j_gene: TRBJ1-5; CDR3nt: TGTGCCAGCAGCTTATCGGGCAATCAGCCCCAGCATTTT; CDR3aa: CASSLSGNQPQHF
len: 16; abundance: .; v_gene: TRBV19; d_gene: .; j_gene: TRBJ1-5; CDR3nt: TGTGCCAGTAGTTCTAGCCCGGGACTCGCAAATCAGCCCCAGCATTTT; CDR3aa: CASSSSPGLANQPQHF
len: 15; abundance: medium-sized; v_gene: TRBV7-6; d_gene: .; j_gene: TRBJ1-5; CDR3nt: TGTGCCAGCAGCTTAGGGTACGGTTCCGGTCAGCCCCAGCATTTT; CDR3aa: CASSLGYGSGQPQHF
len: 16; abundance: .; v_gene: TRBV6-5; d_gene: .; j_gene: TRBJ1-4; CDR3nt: TGTGCCAGCAGTTACTCGATCGGGACATATAATGAAAAACTGTTTTTT; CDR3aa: CASSYSIGTYNEKLFF
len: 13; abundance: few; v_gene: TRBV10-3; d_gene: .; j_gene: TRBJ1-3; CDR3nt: TGTGCCATCGGTCCCCGCGATGGAAACACCATATATTTT; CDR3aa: CAIGPRDGNTIYF
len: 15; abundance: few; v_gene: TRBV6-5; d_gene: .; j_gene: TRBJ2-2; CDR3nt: TGTGCCAGCAGTTACTCCTCTTTCAACACCGGGGAGCTGTTTTTT; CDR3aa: CASSYSSFNTGELFF
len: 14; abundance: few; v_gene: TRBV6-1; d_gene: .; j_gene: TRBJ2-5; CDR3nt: TGTGCCAGCAGTGTTTGGCAGGAACAAGAGACCCAGTACTTC; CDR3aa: CASSVWQEQETQYF
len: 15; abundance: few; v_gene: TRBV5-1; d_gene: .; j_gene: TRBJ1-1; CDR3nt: TGCGCCAGCAGCCCCCGGGGTTCCATGAACACTGAAGCTTTCTTT; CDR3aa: CASSPRGSMNTEAFF
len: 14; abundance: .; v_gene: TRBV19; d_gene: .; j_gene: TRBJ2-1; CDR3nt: TGTGCCAGTAGTATTCCAGGGTTCGGGAATGAGCAGTTCTTC; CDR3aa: CASSIPGFGNEQFF
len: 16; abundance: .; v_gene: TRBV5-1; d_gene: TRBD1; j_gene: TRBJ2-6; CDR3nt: TGCGCCAGCAGCCCGACAGGGGGTGCTGGGGCCAACGTCCTGACTTTC; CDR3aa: CASSPTGGAGANVLTF
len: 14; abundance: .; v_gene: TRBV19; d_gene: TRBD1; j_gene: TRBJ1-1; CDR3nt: TGTGCCAGTAGTCTCCTGACAGGGGGGACTGAAGCTTTCTTT; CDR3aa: CASSLLTGGTEAFF
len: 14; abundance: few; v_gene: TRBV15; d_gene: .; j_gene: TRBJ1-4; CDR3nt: TGTGCCACCAATGGGGGCGGATCTAATGAAAAACTGTTTTTT; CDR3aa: CATNGGGSNEKLFF
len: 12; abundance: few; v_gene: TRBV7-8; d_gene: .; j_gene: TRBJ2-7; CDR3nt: TGTGCCAGCAGCCCCGGGAGCAACGAGCAGTACTTC; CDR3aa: CASSPGSNEQYF
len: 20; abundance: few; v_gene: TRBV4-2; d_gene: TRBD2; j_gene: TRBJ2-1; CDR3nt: TGTGCCAGCAGCCAAGATCAGGTGGCTAGCGGGGCGTACTCCTACAATGAGCAGTTCTTC; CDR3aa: CASSQDQVASGAYSYNEQFF
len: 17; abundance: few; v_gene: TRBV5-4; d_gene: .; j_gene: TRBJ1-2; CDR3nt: TGTGCCAGCAGCTTGGTGCGGGGAATGATTGATATTTATGGCTACACCTTC; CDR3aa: CASSLVRGMIDIYGYTF
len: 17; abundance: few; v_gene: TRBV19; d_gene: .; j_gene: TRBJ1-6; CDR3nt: TGTGCCAGTAGTAAGGCGACGACAGGAGGAGTTAATTCACCCCTCCACTTT; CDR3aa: CASSKATTGGVNSPLHF
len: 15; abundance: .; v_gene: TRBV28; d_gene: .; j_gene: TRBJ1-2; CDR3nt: TGTGCCAGCAGTTTACCTCCTAGAGGAGCGTATGGCTACACCTTC; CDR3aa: CASSLPPRGAYGYTF
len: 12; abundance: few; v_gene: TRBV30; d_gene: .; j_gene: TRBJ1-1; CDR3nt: TGTGCCTGGAGCTTTACCCGCCGGGAAGCTTTCTTT; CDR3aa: CAWSFTRREAFF
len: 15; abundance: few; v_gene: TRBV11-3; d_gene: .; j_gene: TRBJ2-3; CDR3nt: TGTGCCAGCAGCCCTGGACAGCTGGGCACAGATACGCAGTATTTT; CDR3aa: CASSPGQLGTDTQYF
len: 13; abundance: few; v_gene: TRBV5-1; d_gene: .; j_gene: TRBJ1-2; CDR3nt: TGCGCCAGCAGCTTCAGGACAGACTATGGCTACACCTTC; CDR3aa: CASSFRTDYGYTF
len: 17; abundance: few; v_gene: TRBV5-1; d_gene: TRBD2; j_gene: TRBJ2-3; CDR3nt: TGCGCCAGCAGCTTAGGGGTAGCGGGGGGGAGCACAGATACGCAGTATTTT; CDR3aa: CASSLGVAGGSTDTQYF
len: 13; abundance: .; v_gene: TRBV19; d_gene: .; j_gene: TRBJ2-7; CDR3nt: TGTGCCAGTAGTCCCCGACAGTTAGGGGAGCAGTACTTC; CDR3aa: CASSPRQLGEQYF
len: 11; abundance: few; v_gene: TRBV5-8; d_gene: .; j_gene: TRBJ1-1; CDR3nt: TGTGCCAGCAGCTTGGACAGGGCAGCTTTCTTT; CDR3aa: CASSLDRAAFF
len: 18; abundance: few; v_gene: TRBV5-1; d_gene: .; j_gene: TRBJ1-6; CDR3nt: TGCGCCAGCAGCCCTGCGGGGGTAGGCCCACGCGGGAATTCACCCCTCCACTTT; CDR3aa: CASSPAGVGPRGNSPLHF
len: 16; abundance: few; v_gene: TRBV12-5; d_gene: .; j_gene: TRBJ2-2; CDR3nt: TGTGCTAGTGGTCCAGGGTGGGAAACGGGCACCGGGGAGCTGTTTTTT; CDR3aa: CASGPGWETGTGELFF
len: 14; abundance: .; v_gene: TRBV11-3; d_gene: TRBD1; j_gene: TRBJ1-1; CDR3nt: TGTGCCAGCAGCTCGTCCCGGGACAGGTTTGAAGCTTTCTTT; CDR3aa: CASSSSRDRFEAFF
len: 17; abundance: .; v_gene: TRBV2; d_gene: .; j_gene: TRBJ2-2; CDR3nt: TGTGCCAGCAGCGCTCTTACAGGGGGGGCGAACACCGGGGAGCTGTTTTTT; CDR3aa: CASSALTGGANTGELFF
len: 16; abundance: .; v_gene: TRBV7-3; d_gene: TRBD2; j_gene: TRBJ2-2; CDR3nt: TGTGCCAGCAGCTACCTAGCGGGGAGAAACACCGGGGAGCTGTTTTTT; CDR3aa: CASSYLAGRNTGELFF
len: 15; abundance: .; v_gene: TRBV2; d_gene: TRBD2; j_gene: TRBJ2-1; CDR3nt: TGTGCCAACACCGAGGGTCTAGCGGCGGCGTGGGAGCAGTTCTTC; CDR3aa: CANTEGLAAAWEQFF
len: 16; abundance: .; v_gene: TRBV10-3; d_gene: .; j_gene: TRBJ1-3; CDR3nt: TGTGCCATCAGTGAGTCACGGGCCTCGGGGGGAAACACCATATATTTT; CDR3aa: CAISESRASGGNTIYF
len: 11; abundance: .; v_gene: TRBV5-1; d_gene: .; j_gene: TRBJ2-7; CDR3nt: TGCGCCAGCAGCGACACCTACGAGCAGTACTTC; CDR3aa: CASSDTYEQYF
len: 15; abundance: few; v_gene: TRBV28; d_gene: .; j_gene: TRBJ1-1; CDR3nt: TGTGCCAGCAACCCGACACTACCCGAGGGCACTGAAGCTTTCTTT; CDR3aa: CASNPTLPEGTEAFF
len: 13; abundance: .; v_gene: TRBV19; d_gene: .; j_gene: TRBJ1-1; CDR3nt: TGTGCCAGTAGTATCTTTGGATCCGGGGAAGCTTTCTTT; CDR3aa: CASSIFGSGEAFF
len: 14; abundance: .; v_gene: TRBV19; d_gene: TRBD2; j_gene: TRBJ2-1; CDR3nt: TGTGCCAGTGGGGCTAGCGGGGGGGCCAATGAGCAGTTCTTC; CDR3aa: CASGASGGANEQFF
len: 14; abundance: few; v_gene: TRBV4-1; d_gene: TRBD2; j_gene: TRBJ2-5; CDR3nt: TGCGCCAGCAGCCAAGGGCTAGCGGAAGAGACCCAGTACTTC; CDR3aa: CASSQGLAEETQYF
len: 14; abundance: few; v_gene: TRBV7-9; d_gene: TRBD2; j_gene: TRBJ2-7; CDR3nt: TGTGCCAGCAGCTTCGGGGGGATCGCCTACGAGCAGTACTTC; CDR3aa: CASSFGGIAYEQYF
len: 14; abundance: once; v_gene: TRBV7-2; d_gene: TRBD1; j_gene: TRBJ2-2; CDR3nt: TGTGCCAGCAGATGGGACAGGACCACCGGGGAGCTGTTTTTT; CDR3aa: CASRWDRTTGELFF
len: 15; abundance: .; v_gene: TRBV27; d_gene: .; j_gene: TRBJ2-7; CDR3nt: TGTGCCAGCAGTTCAAGACTAGTTGGCGGCTACGAGCAGTACTTC; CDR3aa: CASSSRLVGGYEQYF
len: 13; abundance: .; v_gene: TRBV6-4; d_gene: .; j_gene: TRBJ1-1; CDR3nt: TGTGCCAGCAGTGACAGGGAGGGGACTGAAGCTTTCTTT; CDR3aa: CASSDREGTEAFF
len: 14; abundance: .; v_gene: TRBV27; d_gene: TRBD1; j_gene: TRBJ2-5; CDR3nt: TGTGCCAGCAGATCATACAGGGGGCAAGAGACCCAGTACTTC; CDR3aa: CASRSYRGQETQYF
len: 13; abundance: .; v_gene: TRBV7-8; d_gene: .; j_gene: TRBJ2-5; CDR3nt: TGTGCCAGCAGCAGGGGGTACCAAGAGACCCAGTACTTC; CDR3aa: CASSRGYQETQYF
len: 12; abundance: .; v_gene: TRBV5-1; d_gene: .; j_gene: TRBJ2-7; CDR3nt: TGCGCCAGCAGCTTAGGAGTTTACGAGCAGTACTTC; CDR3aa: CASSLGVYEQYF
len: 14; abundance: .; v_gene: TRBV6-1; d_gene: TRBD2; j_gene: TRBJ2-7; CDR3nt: TGTGCCAGCGCGGGACTAGCGGGGGGGCCCGAGCAGTACTTC; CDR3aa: CASAGLAGGPEQYF
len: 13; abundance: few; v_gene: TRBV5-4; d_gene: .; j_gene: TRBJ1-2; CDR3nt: TGTGCCAGCAGCTCACCGCAGGGGAATGGCTACACCTTC; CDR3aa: CASSSPQGNGYTF
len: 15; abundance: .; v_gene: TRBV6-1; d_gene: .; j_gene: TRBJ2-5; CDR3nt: TGTGCCAGCAGTGAATTTCCAGGGGAGAGAGAGACCCAGTACTTC; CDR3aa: CASSEFPGERETQYF
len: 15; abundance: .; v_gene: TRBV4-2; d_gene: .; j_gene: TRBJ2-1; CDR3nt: TGTGCCAGCAGCCAAGAGAGACAGGAGTACAATGAGCAGTTCTTC; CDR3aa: CASSQERQEYNEQFF
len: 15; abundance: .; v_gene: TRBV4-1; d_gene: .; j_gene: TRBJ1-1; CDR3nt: TGCGCCAGCAGCCAAGATGGGAGGGAAGACACTGAAGCTTTCTTT; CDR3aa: CASSQDGREDTEAFF
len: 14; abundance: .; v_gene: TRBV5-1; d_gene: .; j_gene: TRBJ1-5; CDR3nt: TGCGCCAGCAGCTTGACGGGACAAGATCAGCCCCAGCATTTT; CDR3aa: CASSLTGQDQPQHF
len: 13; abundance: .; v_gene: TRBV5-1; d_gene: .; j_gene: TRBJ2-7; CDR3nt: TGCGCCAGCAGCTCAGGACAGTCCTACGAGCAGTACTTC; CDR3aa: CASSSGQSYEQYF
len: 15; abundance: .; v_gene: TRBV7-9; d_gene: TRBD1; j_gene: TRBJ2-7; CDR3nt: TGTGCCAGCAGCCCAAAACAGGGGGCTAACTACGAGCAGTACTTC; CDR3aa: CASSPKQGANYEQYF
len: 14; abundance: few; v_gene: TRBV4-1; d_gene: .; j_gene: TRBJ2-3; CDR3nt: TGCGCCAGCAGCTTGGAGGACTTCTCAGATACGCAGTATTTT; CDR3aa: CASSLEDFSDTQYF